Sequencing of this T cell receptor (beta chain) was carried out in a study of T-cell memory formation after mild COVID-19. Study findings and constraints: For contracting clones, CD4+ ones sat mainly in CM and EM, CD8+ in EMRA. Clones shrinking between day 15 and 85 showed a balanced CD4/CD8 split, and those that grew later tilted toward CD4+.

In TCRdb, the 5' RACE reads were re-called with MiXCR into one record per CDR3 protein. The sample shows about 160,000 distinct CDR3 sequences, 30% to 35% of them seen only once. Per germline, CDR1 SQVTM and CDR2 ANQGSEA. Trimming removed 6 bases from V and 0 bases from J, with 12 bases in between. The CDR3 covers 13 residues. In this sample, this clonotype turned up a few times. Its antigen is currently unknown. Source material: PBMCs or a T cell subset sorted from them (not recorded which). This clonotype was sampled from an adult woman who had mild COVID-19 (a few samples of this study predate the infection). Cell type and time point are not known. The chain recombines TRBV29-1 with TRBJ2-7; tentatively, D is TRBD1 or TRBD2 (5 bases each). Written as DNA, the CDR3 is TGCAGCGTGTTGGGGGAGAGCTCCTACGAGCAGTACTTC. It codes for CSVLGESSYEQYF.